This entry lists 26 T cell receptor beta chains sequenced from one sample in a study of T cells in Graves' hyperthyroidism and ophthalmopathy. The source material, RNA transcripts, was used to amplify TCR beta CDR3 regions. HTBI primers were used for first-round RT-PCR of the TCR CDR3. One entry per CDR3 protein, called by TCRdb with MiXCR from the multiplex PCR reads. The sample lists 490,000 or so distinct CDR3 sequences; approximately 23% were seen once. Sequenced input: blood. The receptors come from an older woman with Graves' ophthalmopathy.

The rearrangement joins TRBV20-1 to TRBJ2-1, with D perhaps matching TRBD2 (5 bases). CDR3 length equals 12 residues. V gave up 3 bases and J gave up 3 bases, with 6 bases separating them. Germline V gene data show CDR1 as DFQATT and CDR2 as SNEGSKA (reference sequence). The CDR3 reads CSASRDYNEQFF. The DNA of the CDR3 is TGCAGTGCTAGCCGGGACTACAATGAGCAGTTCTTC.

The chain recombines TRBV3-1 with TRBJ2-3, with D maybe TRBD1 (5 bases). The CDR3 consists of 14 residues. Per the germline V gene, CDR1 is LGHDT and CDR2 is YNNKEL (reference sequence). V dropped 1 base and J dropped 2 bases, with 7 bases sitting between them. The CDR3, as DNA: TGTGCCAGCAGCCAAGCAGGGTTCACAGATACGCAGTATTTT. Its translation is CASSQAGFTDTQYF.

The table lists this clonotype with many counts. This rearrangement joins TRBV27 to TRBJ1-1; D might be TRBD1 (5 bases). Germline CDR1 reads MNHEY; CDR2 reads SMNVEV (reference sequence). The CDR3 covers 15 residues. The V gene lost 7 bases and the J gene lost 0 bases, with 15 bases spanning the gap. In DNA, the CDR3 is TGTGCCAGCACCTTGAGAGTGGGGCTGAACACTGAAGCTTTCTTT. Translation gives CASTLRVGLNTEAFF.

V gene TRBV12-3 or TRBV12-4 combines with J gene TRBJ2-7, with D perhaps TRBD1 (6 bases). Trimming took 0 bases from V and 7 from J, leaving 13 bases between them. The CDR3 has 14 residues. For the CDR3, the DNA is TGTGCCAGCAGTTTAGCGGGACAAAGTTGGGAGCAGTACTTC. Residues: CASSLAGQSWEQYF.

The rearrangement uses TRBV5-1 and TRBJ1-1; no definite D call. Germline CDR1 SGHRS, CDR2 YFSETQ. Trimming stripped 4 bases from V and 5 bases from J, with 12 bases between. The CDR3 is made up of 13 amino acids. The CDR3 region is CASSVRPGTEAFF. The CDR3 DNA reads TGCGCCAGCAGCGTGCGACCGGGGACTGAAGCTTTCTTT. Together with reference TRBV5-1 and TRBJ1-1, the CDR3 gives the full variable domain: KAGVTQTPRYLIKTRGQQVTLSCSPISGHRSVSWYQQTPGQGLQFLFEYFSETQRNKGNFPGRFSGRQFSNSRSEMNVSTLELGDSALYLCASSVRPGTEAFFGQGTRLTVV.

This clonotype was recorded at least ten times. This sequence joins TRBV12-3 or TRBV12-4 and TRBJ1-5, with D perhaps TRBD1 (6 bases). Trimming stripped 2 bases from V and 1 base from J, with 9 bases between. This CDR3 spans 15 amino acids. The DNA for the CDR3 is TGTGCCAGCAGTTTACCAGGGGACAGCAATCAGCCCCAGCATTTT. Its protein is CASSLPGDSNQPQHF.

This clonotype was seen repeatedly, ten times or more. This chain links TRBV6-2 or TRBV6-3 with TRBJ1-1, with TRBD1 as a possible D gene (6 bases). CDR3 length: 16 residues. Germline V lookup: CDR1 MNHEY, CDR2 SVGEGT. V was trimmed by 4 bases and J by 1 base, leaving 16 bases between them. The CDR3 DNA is TGTGCCAGCAGTTTCGGGACAAAGAGTCGGAACACTGAAGCTTTCTTT. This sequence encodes CASSFGTKSRNTEAFF.

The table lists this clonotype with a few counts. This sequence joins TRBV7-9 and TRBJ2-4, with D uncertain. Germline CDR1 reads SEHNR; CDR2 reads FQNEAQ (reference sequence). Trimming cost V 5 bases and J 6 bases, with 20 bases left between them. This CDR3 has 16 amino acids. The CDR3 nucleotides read TGTGCCAGCAGCCCGGTAACTATATCGGAGCGAAACATTCAGTACTTC. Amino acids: CASSPVTISERNIQYF.

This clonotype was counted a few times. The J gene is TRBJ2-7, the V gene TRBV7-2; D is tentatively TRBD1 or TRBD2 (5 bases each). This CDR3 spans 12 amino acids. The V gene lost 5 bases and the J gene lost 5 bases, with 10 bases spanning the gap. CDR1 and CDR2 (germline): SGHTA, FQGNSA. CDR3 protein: CASSQGPNEQYF. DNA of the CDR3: TGTGCCAGCAGCCAGGGACCAAACGAGCAGTACTTC.

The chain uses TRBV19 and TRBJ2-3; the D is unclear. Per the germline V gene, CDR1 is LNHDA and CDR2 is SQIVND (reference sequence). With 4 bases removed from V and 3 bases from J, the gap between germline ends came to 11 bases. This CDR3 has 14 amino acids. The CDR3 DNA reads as TGTGCCAGTAGTACCCTATCGGGTACAGATACGCAGTATTTT. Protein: CASSTLSGTDTQYF.

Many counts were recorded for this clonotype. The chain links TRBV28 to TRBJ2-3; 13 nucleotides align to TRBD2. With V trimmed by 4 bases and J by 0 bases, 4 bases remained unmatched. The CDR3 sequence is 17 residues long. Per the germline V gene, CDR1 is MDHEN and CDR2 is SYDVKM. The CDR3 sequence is CASSSGLAGRSTDTQYF. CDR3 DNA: TGTGCCAGCAGTTCGGGACTAGCGGGACGGAGCACAGATACGCAGTATTTT.

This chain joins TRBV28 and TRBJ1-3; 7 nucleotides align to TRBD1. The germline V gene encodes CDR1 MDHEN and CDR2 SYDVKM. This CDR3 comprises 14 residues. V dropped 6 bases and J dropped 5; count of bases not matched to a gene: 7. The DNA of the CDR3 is TGTGCCAGCAGGGAGGGGGCAGGGCGAAACACCATATATTTT. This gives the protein CASREGAGRNTIYF.

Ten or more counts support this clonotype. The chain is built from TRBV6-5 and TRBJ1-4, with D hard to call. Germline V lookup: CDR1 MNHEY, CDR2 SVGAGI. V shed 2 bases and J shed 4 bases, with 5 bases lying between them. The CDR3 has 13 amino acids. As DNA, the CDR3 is TGTGCCAGCAGTTACGCGGGTAATGAAAAACTGTTTTTT. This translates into CASSYAGNEKLFF.

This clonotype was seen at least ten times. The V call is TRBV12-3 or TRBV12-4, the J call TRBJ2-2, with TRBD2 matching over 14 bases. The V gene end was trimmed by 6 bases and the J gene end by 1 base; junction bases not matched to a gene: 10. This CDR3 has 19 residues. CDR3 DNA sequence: TGTGCCAGCAGCCATTACCCCGGGACTAGCGGGAGGAACACCGGGGAGCTGTTTTTT. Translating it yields CASSHYPGTSGRNTGELFF.

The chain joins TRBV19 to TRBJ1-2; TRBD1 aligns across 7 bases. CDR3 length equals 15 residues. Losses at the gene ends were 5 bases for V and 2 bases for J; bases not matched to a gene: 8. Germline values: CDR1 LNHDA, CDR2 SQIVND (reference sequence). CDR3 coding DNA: TGTGCCAGTAGTCCCCTGGAGGGGGCCAACTATGGCTACACCTTC. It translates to CASSPLEGANYGYTF.

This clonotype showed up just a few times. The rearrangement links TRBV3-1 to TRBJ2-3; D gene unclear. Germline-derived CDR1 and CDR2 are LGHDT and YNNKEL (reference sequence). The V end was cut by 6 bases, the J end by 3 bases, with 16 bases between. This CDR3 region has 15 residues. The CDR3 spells CASSLDPQETDTQYF. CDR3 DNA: TGTGCCAGCAGTCTGGACCCCCAGGAGACAGATACGCAGTATTTT.

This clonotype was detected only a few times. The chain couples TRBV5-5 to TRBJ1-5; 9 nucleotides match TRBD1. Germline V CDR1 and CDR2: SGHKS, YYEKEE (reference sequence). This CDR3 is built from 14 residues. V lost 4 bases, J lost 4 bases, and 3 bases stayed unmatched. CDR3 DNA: TGTGCCAGCAGCAAGGACAGGGGTAATCAGCCCCAGCATTTT. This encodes CASSKDRGNQPQHF.

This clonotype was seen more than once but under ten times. CDR3 loop: CSASPGVEQPQHF. The CDR3, as DNA: TGCAGTGCTTCCCCCGGGGTTGAACAGCCCCAGCATTTT. The gene calls are TRBV20-1 and TRBJ1-5, with D unclear. CDR1 and CDR2 from the germline V gene are DFQATT and SNEGSKA (reference sequence). The CDR3 is 13 amino acids. V was trimmed by 5 bases and J by 7 bases, leaving 15 bases between them.

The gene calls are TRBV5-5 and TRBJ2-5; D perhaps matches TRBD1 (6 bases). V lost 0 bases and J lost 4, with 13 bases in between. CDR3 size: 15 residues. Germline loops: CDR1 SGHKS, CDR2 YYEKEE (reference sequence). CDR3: CASSLDYLGAETQYF. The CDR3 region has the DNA TGTGCCAGCAGCTTGGACTACCTGGGGGCAGAGACCCAGTACTTC. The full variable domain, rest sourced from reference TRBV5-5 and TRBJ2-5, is DAGVTQSPTHLIKTRGQQVTLRCSPISGHKSVSWYQQVLGQGPQFIFQYYEKEERGRGNFPDRFSARQFPNYSSELNVNALLLGDSALYLCASSLDYLGAETQYFGPGTRLLVL.

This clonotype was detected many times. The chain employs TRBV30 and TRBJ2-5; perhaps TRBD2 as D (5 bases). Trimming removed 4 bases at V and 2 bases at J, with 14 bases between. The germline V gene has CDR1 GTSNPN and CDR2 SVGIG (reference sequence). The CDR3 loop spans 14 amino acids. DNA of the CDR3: TGTGCCTGGAATCCCCTTAGCGCGCAAGAGACCCAGTACTTC. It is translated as CAWNPLSAQETQYF.

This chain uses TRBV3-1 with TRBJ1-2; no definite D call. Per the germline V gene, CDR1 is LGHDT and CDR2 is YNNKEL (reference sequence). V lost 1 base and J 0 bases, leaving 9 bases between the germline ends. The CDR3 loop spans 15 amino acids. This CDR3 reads CASSQGRLANYGYTF. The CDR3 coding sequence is TGTGCCAGCAGCCAAGGCCGGTTAGCTAACTATGGCTACACCTTC.

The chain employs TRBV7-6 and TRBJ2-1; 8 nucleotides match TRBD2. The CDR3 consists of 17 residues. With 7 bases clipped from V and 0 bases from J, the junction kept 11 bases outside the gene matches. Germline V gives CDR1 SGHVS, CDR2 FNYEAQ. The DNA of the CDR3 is TGTGCCAGCACCACTTATGGCGGGAGGAACTCCTACAATGAGCAGTTCTTC. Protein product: CASTTYGGRNSYNEQFF.

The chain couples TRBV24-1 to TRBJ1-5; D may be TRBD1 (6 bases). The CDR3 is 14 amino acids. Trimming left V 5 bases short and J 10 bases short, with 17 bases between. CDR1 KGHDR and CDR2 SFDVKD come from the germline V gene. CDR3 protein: CATSGGGAIYPQHF. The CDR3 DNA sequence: TGTGCCACCAGTGGAGGGGGGGCAATTTATCCCCAGCATTTT.

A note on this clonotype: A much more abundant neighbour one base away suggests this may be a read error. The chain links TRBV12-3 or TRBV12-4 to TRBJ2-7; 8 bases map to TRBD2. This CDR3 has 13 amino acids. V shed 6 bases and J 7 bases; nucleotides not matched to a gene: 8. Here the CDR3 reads CASRSSGGAEQYF. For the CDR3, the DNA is TGTGCCAGCAGATCTTCGGGGGGGGCGGAGCAGTACTTC.

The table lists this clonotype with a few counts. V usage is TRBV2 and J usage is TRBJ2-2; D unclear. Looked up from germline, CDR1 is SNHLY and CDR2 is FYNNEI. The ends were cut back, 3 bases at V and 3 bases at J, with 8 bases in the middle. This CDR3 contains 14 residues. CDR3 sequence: CASSDLGHTGELFF. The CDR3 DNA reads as TGTGCCAGCAGTGACCTCGGGCACACCGGGGAGCTGTTTTTT.

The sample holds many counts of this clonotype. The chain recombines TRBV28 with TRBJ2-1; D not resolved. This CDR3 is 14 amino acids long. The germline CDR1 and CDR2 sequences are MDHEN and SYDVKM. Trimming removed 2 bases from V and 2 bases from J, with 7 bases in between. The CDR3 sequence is CASSLRWTYNEQFF. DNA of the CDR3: TGTGCCAGCAGTTTACGCTGGACCTACAATGAGCAGTTCTTC.